Following are 27 T cell receptor beta chains from one sample sequenced in a study of cytomegalovirus exposure and HLA in healthy donors. Using immunoSEQ multiplex PCR, the repertoire was profiled, and TCRdb retains in-frame clones only, with some absent. The data hold 330,000 or so clones, with more than 80% observed a single time. Sequenced sample: PBMCs. These receptors were obtained from a woman aged 18-35 years in good health and CMV-seronegative.

V is TRBV6-5 and J is TRBJ1-4; D perhaps matches TRBD1 (5 bases). This CDR3 contains 16 residues. The V gene's germline CDR1 is MNHEY and CDR2 SVGAGI. V was cut by 2 bases and J by 1 base, with 11 bases left in between. The CDR3 loop is CASSYSIGETNEKLFF. For the CDR3, the DNA is TGTGCCAGCAGTTACAGTATAGGGGAAACTAATGAAAAACTGTTTTTT.

This rearrangement joins TRBV7-9 to TRBJ1-5; no definite D call. Deletions cut 1 base from V and 6 bases from J, with 10 bases between. Germline loops: CDR1 SEHNR, CDR2 FQNEAQ (reference sequence). The CDR3 is 14 amino acids. The CDR3 loop is CASSLGPNSQPQHF. The CDR3, as DNA: TGTGCCAGCAGCTTAGGCCCCAACAGTCAGCCCCAGCATTTT.

This chain joins TRBV9 and TRBJ2-1, with a weak D call TRBD2 (6 bases). The CDR3 consists of 15 residues. With 1 base removed from V and 0 bases from J, the gap between germline ends came to 8 bases. Germline V CDR1 and CDR2: SGDLS, YYNGEE. CDR3 in DNA: TGTGCCAGCAGCGTAAGCGGGCTCTCCTACAATGAGCAGTTCTTC. This codes for CASSVSGLSYNEQFF.

This clone was counted between two and nine times. The chain combines TRBV11-2 with TRBJ2-1; 7 bases agree with TRBD2. CDR1 and CDR2 from the germline V gene are SGHAT and FQNNGV. V gave up 5 bases and J gave up 9 bases; unmatched junction bases: 10. The CDR3 is 14 residues long. The CDR3 reads CASSPFWEGSEQFF. The CDR3 nucleotides read TGTGCCAGCAGCCCCTTTTGGGAGGGGAGTGAGCAGTTCTTC. Complete variable domain (other parts from reference TRBV11-2 and TRBJ2-1): EAGVAQSPRYKIIEKRQSVAFWCNPISGHATLYWYQQILGQGPKLLIQFQNNGVVDDSQLPKDRFSAERLKGVDSTLKIQPAKLEDSAVYLCASSPFWEGSEQFFGPGTRLTVL.

The chain employs TRBV6-5 and TRBJ2-3; 11 nucleotides line up with TRBD2. The V and J ends lost 6 bases and 1 base, in that order; junction bases with no gene match: 3. Germline CDR1 reads MNHEY; CDR2 reads SVGAGI. This CDR3 region has 15 residues. CDR3 amino acids: CASRRLAGRTDTQYF. The DNA of the CDR3 is TGTGCCAGCAGACGACTAGCGGGACGCACAGATACGCAGTATTTT.

The chain employs TRBV19 and TRBJ2-7; 8 bases are a match to TRBD2. Germline V gene lookup returns CDR1 LNHDA and CDR2 SQIVND (reference sequence). The CDR3 totals 15 residues. V gave up 5 bases and J gave up 6 bases; unmatched junction bases: 12. For the CDR3, the DNA is TGTGCCAGTAGTTCCCCGGTAGCGGGACACTTCGAGCAGTACTTC. Its translation: CASSSPVAGHFEQYF.

The rearrangement links TRBV4-3 to TRBJ2-1; D gene ambiguous. This CDR3 comprises 16 residues. Germline V gives CDR1 LGHNA, CDR2 YSLEER. V shed 0 bases and J shed 2 bases, with 11 bases lying between them. CDR3 sequence reads: CASSQEIETPYNEQFF. The CDR3 coding sequence is TGCGCCAGCAGCCAAGAGATCGAGACACCCTACAATGAGCAGTTCTTC.

CDR3 in DNA: TGCGCCAGCAGGGTAGCGGGAGTTGGGGGGGATACGCAGTATTTT. Protein: CASRVAGVGGDTQYF. This sequence joins TRBV4-3 and TRBJ2-3; 9 positions agree with TRBD2. There are 15 residues in the CDR3. Trimming took 6 bases from V and 6 from J; bases not matched to a gene: 10. The V gene's germline CDR1 is LGHNA and CDR2 YSLEER.

The chain links TRBV5-1 to TRBJ2-7, with TRBD1 as a possible D gene (6 bases). CDR3 length: 14 residues. Germline V gene lookup returns CDR1 SGHRS and CDR2 YFSETQ. Deletions cut 0 bases from V and 3 bases from J, with 10 bases between. This CDR3 reads CASSLGTVYYEQYF. The CDR3 nucleotides are TGCGCCAGCAGCTTGGGGACAGTGTACTACGAGCAGTACTTC.

The chain carries TRBV29-1 and TRBJ1-1, with D hard to call. Looked up from germline, CDR1 is SQVTM and CDR2 is ANQGSEA. Trimming took 7 bases from V and 9 from J, leaving 12 bases between them. CDR3 length: 10 residues. The CDR3 coding sequence is TGCAGCGCAGACCGGGATAAAGCTTTCTTT. It specifies CSADRDKAFF.

The chain combines TRBV7-2 with TRBJ1-2, with D uncertain. Germline loops: CDR1 SGHTA, CDR2 FQGNSA. This CDR3 region has 12 residues. V lost 5 bases and J lost 8, with 12 bases in between. The CDR3 DNA reads TGTGCCAGCAGCCCTCACGGGAAGGGCTACACCTTC. Amino acid sequence: CASSPHGKGYTF.

V and J are TRBV6-6 and TRBJ1-5, with a possible D match to TRBD1 (6 bases). This CDR3 comprises 15 residues. V lost 4 bases and J lost 2, with 12 bases in between. Germline V gives CDR1 MNHNY, CDR2 SVGAGI (reference sequence). DNA of the CDR3: TGTGCCAGCAGTTTATCAGGGGTGGGCAATCAGCCCCAGCATTTT. It codes for CASSLSGVGNQPQHF.

The gene calls are TRBV4-3 and TRBJ2-1; 7 nucleotides align to TRBD2. This CDR3 has 14 amino acids. CDR1 and CDR2 (germline): LGHNA, YSLEER. Losses at the gene ends were 5 bases for V and 5 bases for J; bases not matched to a gene: 6. CDR3: CASSFSGPNNEQFF. In DNA form, the CDR3 reads TGCGCCAGCAGCTTTAGCGGGCCTAACAATGAGCAGTTCTTC.

CDR3 residues: CASSLGGTGSSGNTIYF. CDR3 sequence (DNA): TGTGCCAGCAGTTTAGGGGGGACAGGGAGCTCTGGAAACACCATATATTTT. The chain joins TRBV28 to TRBJ1-3; TRBD1 matches 9 bases. In germline, CDR1 is MDHEN, CDR2 SYDVKM. Trimming at V came to 2 bases and at J to 0 bases, leaving 5 bases not matched to a gene. This CDR3 has 17 amino acids. The variable domain in full, with the rest retrieved from reference TRBV28 and TRBJ1-3, is DVKVTQSSRYLVKRTGEKVFLECVQDMDHENMFWYRQDPGLGLRLIYFSYDVKMKEKGDIPEGYSVSREKKERFSLILESASTNQTSMYLCASSLGGTGSSGNTIYFGEGSWLTVV.

CDR3 residues: CASSEALVDGYTF. In DNA, the CDR3 is TGTGCCAGCAGCGAGGCTCTCGTAGATGGCTACACCTTC. V gene TRBV5-6 combines with J gene TRBJ1-2, with D hard to call. This CDR3 contains 13 residues. With 4 bases removed from V and 6 bases from J, the gap between germline ends came to 13 bases. Germline lookup yields CDR1 SGHDT and CDR2 YYEEEE.

The chain links TRBV6-1 to TRBJ2-5, with TRBD1 matching over 7 bases. Germline loops: CDR1 MNHNS, CDR2 SASEGT. The V and J ends lost 8 bases and 5 bases, in that order; junction bases with no gene match: 8. The CDR3 is 13 amino acids. Written as DNA, the CDR3 is TGTGCCAGCGTCAGGGGGAGTCGGGAGACCCAGTACTTC. This gives the protein CASVRGSRETQYF.

The J gene is TRBJ1-3, the V gene TRBV10-3; 7 bases are a match to TRBD1. This CDR3 spans 17 amino acids. V trimming: 7 bases; J trimming: 0 bases; junction bases outside the gene matches: 12. Germline V gives CDR1 ENHRY, CDR2 SYGVKD. The DNA of the CDR3 is TGTGCCATCACCGCCCGGGACAGCGACATCTCTGGAAACACCATATATTTT. It encodes CAITARDSDISGNTIYF.

The CDR3, as DNA: TGTGCCAGCAGCGGGCAAAGGGGGTTACGCATCGAAGAGACCCAGTACTTC. It translates to CASSGQRGLRIEETQYF. This sequence joins TRBV4-2 and TRBJ2-5; maybe TRBD1 (6 bases). This CDR3 has 17 amino acids. V was clipped by 5 bases and J by 3 bases, with 22 bases between them. Germline CDR1 is LGHNA and CDR2 is YNFKEQ.

The chain couples TRBV7-3 to TRBJ1-1; weak D call: TRBD1 (5 bases). The ends were cut back, 5 bases at V and 0 bases at J, with 7 bases in the middle. This CDR3 contains 13 residues. Per the germline V gene, CDR1 is SGHTA and CDR2 is FQGTGA. The CDR3 DNA reads as TGTGCCAGCAGCCTACAGGTGAACACTGAAGCTTTCTTT. Translation: CASSLQVNTEAFF.

This chain joins TRBV14 and TRBJ2-5, with 8 bases that match TRBD1. Germline V gives CDR1 SGHDN, CDR2 FVKESK. This CDR3 comprises 16 residues. Trimming removed 1 base from V and 4 bases from J; junction bases left unmatched: 8. The CDR3 sequence: CASSQAGRGRGETQYF. The DNA for the CDR3 is TGTGCCAGCAGCCAAGCAGGCAGGGGGCGCGGAGAGACCCAGTACTTC.

The chain carries TRBV6-6 and TRBJ2-3; 10 bases agree with TRBD1. V lost 6 bases to trimming and J lost 4 bases; unmatched junction nucleotides: 7. Germline V gives CDR1 MNHNY, CDR2 SVGAGI (reference sequence). The CDR3 spans 15 residues. CDR3 DNA: TGTGCCAGCAGCTACGACAGGGGGCGGGCAGATACGCAGTATTTT. Translated: CASSYDRGRADTQYF.

The chain joins TRBV2 to TRBJ2-7; 9 bases line up with TRBD1. The germline gives CDR1 SNHLY, CDR2 FYNNEI. The CDR3 is 15 amino acids. Trimming removed 8 bases from V and 0 bases from J; junction bases left unmatched: 8. Here the CDR3 reads CASFGDREISYEQYF. The DNA for the CDR3 is TGTGCCAGCTTTGGGGACAGGGAGATCTCCTACGAGCAGTACTTC.

This sequence joins TRBV4-3 and TRBJ1-3, with TRBD1 matching 7 bases. In germline, CDR1 is LGHNA, CDR2 YSLEER. The V segment lost 1 base and the J segment 3 bases; nucleotides outside the gene matches: 0. The CDR3 is 14 residues long. The CDR3 DNA reads TGCGCCAGCAGCCAAGCAGGGGGTGGAAACACCATATATTTT. Translating gives CASSQAGGGNTIYF.

This clone was recorded once. This chain joins TRBV7-2 and TRBJ2-3; D is undetermined. Germline assignment: CDR1 SGHTA and CDR2 FQGNSA. Trimming shortened V by 5 bases and J by 1 base, and 13 bases separated the two germline ends. The CDR3 runs 15 residues. CDR3 coding DNA: TGTGCCAGCAGCGCCATGAGCGCACGCACAGATACGCAGTATTTT. Translated, it gives CASSAMSARTDTQYF.

The CDR3 DNA is TGTGCCAGCCGTTCGCCCGAGGCTGAAGCTTTCTTT. Translation gives CASRSPEAEAFF. The rearrangement links TRBV28 to TRBJ1-1; no reliable D call. The V gene's germline CDR1 is MDHEN and CDR2 SYDVKM. This CDR3 contains 12 residues. Trimming removed 8 bases at V and 6 bases at J, with 13 bases between.

The V and J genes are TRBV25-1 and TRBJ2-2; 7 bases map to TRBD2. Germline CDR1 MGHDK, CDR2 SYGVNS. With V trimmed by 2 bases and J by 2 bases, 11 bases remained unmatched. The CDR3 consists of 18 residues. This CDR3 is CASSELIRGRANTGELFF. The CDR3 nucleotides read TGTGCCAGCAGTGAACTTATTCGGGGGAGGGCCAACACCGGGGAGCTGTTTTTT.

The chain couples TRBV6-1 to TRBJ1-2; D call uncertain. Germline-derived CDR1 and CDR2 are MNHNS and SASEGT. CDR3 length: 13 amino acids. Trimming removed 0 bases at V and 8 bases at J, with 10 bases between. CDR3 in DNA: TGTGCCAGCAGTGAAGCCGGGATAGGGGGCTACACCTTC. It encodes CASSEAGIGGYTF.